Below, one T cell receptor beta chain is given with its context. Its antigen has not been determined. The record has no base qualities; no much larger clone is one base away. This entry belongs to a study of T cell changes during pregnancy in multiple sclerosis (dated by TCRdb to the late 2010s). In the study overall: The study examined how the T cell repertoire changed over the course of pregnancy in women with multiple sclerosis.

The library was produced with the immunoSEQ multiplex PCR assay. What TCRdb holds here is the immuneACCESS table cut down to in-frame rearrangements. Part of the clones is not present; checked against another copy, under half of the missing clones reflect an unresolved V gene, and the others are unexplained. In all, the sample holds 25,000 to 30,000 clones, and just over 90% of those were seen once. Clones ranked in the top ten supply 6.2% of the sample. At the junction V is shortened by 2 bases and J by 3 bases, with 14 bases in between. CDR1 ENHRY and CDR2 SYGVKD are derived from the germline V gene. The CDR3, from cysteine to phenylalanine, totals 15 residues. Only the CDR3 DNA stays, 45 bases, in frame from base 1.

The chain employs TRBV10-3 and TRBJ2-7, and possibly TRBD1, on 6 matching bases. The specimen comprised CD8+ T cells from peripheral blood mononuclear cells, sampled before pregnancy. The receptor comes from a female donor with multiple sclerosis, enrolled in a pregnancy study. CDR3 sequence: CAISEEAGANYEQYF. In nucleotides, the sequence is TGTGCCATCAGTGAGGAGGCAGGGGCCAACTACGAGCAGTACTTC.